The 31 T cell receptor beta chains presented below share a single source sample, sequenced in a study of graft-versus-host responses after intestinal transplantation. Clones were read by immunoSEQ multiplex PCR, and TCRdb kept only the in-frame ones, dropping some. The sample records about 38,000 clones, roughly four fifths being singletons. The specimen was PBMCs, collected 1,000 to 1,200 days after transplant. These receptors were obtained from a human patient who received an intestinal transplant, so some T cells may come from the graft donor.

The rearrangement links TRBV7-9 to TRBJ2-3, with 10 nucleotides matching TRBD2. CDR3 length equals 17 residues. The germline V gene has CDR1 SEHNR and CDR2 FQNEAQ (reference sequence). With 1 base clipped from V and 2 bases from J, the junction kept 6 bases outside the gene matches. In DNA form, the CDR3 reads TGTGCCAGCAGCTTAGTGCAGCGGGGGGGTCTCACAGATACGCAGTATTTT. Its protein is CASSLVQRGGLTDTQYF.

This sequence joins TRBV5-1 and TRBJ2-3, with TRBD1 as a possible D gene (6 bases). The CDR3 extends over 16 amino acids. Germline loops: CDR1 SGHRS, CDR2 YFSETQ. Trimming pared 1 base from V and 3 bases from J, leaving 15 bases between. In DNA form, the CDR3 reads TGCGCCAGCAGCTTGTCCCACAGGGTGGCGACAGATACGCAGTATTTT. Translating it yields CASSLSHRVATDTQYF.

The chain carries TRBV2 and TRBJ2-1, with D possibly matching TRBD2 (6 bases). The V gene's germline CDR1 is SNHLY and CDR2 FYNNEI. V lost 6 bases to trimming and J lost 1 base, with 16 bases between them. The CDR3 length is 16 residues. CDR3 sequence reads: CASRGQAGFSYNEQFF. For the CDR3, the DNA is TGTGCCAGCAGAGGCCAAGCGGGTTTTTCCTACAATGAGCAGTTCTTC.

V is TRBV7-2 and J is TRBJ1-2; D may be TRBD1 (5 bases). The CDR3 has 13 residues. Germline V gives CDR1 SGHTA, CDR2 FQGNSA. V lost 5 bases and J lost 3, with 10 bases in between. The CDR3 DNA follows: TGTGCCAGCAGCCTCGGGGGGGACTATGGCTACACCTTC. Translating it yields CASSLGGDYGYTF.

J is TRBJ2-7 and V is TRBV6-1; D is ambiguous. With 1 base removed from V and 3 bases from J, the gap between germline ends came to 7 bases. CDR1 and CDR2 (germline): MNHNS, SASEGT. This CDR3 is 13 amino acids long. CDR3 DNA: TGTGCCAGCAGTGAAGTGGGCAACTACGAGCAGTACTTC. Translated: CASSEVGNYEQYF.

The gene calls are TRBV7-9 and TRBJ1-1, with unresolved D. Germline lookup yields CDR1 SEHNR and CDR2 FQNEAQ (reference sequence). The CDR3 runs 13 residues. Trimming left V 5 bases short and J 0 bases short, with 7 bases between. The CDR3 sequence: CASSAAVNTEAFF. The CDR3 DNA reads as TGTGCCAGCAGCGCCGCAGTGAACACTGAAGCTTTCTTT.

This chain uses TRBV27 with TRBJ2-7; maybe TRBD1 (6 bases). The length of the CDR3 is 15 residues. Germline V lookup: CDR1 MNHEY, CDR2 SMNVEV (reference sequence). Trimming removed 6 bases from V and 2 bases from J, with 17 bases in between. The CDR3 reads CASRRGQQSPYEQYF. The CDR3 region has the DNA TGTGCCAGCAGAAGGGGACAACAATCTCCCTACGAGCAGTACTTC.

The V call is TRBV28, the J call TRBJ2-2, with 8 bases fitting TRBD2. The CDR3 runs 13 residues. Germline loops: CDR1 MDHEN, CDR2 SYDVKM. J lost 5 bases, V lost 5 bases, and 1 base had no gene match. The CDR3 region is CASSVAGTGELFF. CDR3 DNA sequence: TGTGCCAGCAGTGTAGCGGGAACCGGGGAGCTGTTTTTT.

The chain employs TRBV6-6 and TRBJ2-7; 9 bases align to TRBD2. This CDR3 region has 15 residues. V was clipped by 5 bases and J by 0 bases; unmatched bases: 5. Per the germline V gene, CDR1 is MNHNY and CDR2 is SVGAGI (reference sequence). CDR3 bases: TGTGCCAGCAGTCCGACTAGCGGAAGCTCCTACGAGCAGTACTTC. Residues: CASSPTSGSSYEQYF.

The chain joins TRBV6-4 to TRBJ1-2; D is unresolved. Germline V gives CDR1 MRHNA, CDR2 SNTAGT. Trimming removed 2 bases from V and 7 bases from J, with 14 bases in between. This CDR3 has 14 residues. The CDR3 coding sequence is TGTGCCAGCAGTGACGAATCATACAGCGGTGGCTACACCTTC. This codes for CASSDESYSGGYTF.

The genes are TRBV10-3 and TRBJ2-7, with 10 bases identical to TRBD2. Germline V gives CDR1 ENHRY, CDR2 SYGVKD. J was trimmed by 1 base and V by 2 bases; bases with no gene match: 11. This CDR3 has 18 residues. CDR3 region: CAISENQGSGRRSYEQYF. The CDR3 nucleotides are TGTGCCATCAGTGAGAACCAGGGTAGCGGGAGGAGATCCTACGAGCAGTACTTC.

This clone was picked up a small number of times. The chain recombines TRBV28 with TRBJ1-5, with TRBD1 identical over 7 bases. Unmatched junction bases numbered 2, after V lost 6 bases and J lost 6 bases. The CDR3 extends over 12 amino acids. Germline lookup yields CDR1 MDHEN and CDR2 SYDVKM. CDR3 region: CASRQGSQPQHF. As DNA, the CDR3 is TGTGCCAGCAGACAGGGGAGTCAGCCCCAGCATTTT.

The rearrangement uses TRBV4-1 and TRBJ1-5; possibly TRBD1 for D (5 bases). V lost 4 bases to trimming and J lost 7 bases, with 17 bases between them. This CDR3 has 15 residues. Germline CDR1 reads MGHRA; CDR2 reads YSYEKL. In DNA, the CDR3 is TGCGCCAGCAGCCGCAGGGTTATCGGCGGCCAGCCCCAGCATTTT. This translates into CASSRRVIGGQPQHF.

The CDR3 nucleotides are TGTGCCAGCACCGGGAGTTACTATGGCTACACCTTC. It translates to CASTGSYYGYTF. The chain combines TRBV2 with TRBJ1-2; unclear D gene. Germline loops: CDR1 SNHLY, CDR2 FYNNEI. The CDR3 loop spans 12 amino acids. V lost 7 bases to trimming and J lost 3 bases, with 9 bases between them.

The rearrangement links TRBV6-6 to TRBJ1-1; D is unclear. The V end lost 0 bases, the J end lost 2 bases, and 7 bases lay between the germline ends. Germline V gene data show CDR1 as MNHNY and CDR2 as SVGAGI (reference sequence). CDR3 length equals 14 residues. CDR3 protein: CASSYSRVNTEAFF. As DNA, the CDR3 is TGTGCCAGCAGTTACTCGAGAGTAAACACTGAAGCTTTCTTT.

The chain recombines TRBV28 with TRBJ2-5; D gene uncertain. V lost 3 bases and J 7 bases, leaving 15 bases between the germline ends. This CDR3 has 14 amino acids. From germline, CDR1 is MDHEN and CDR2 SYDVKM. The CDR3 DNA reads TGTGCCAGCAGTTTGAGTGTGCCTAGAGCGACCCAGTACTTC. Residues: CASSLSVPRATQYF.

This chain uses TRBV5-1 with TRBJ1-1, with D hard to call. CDR1 SGHRS and CDR2 YFSETQ come from the germline V gene. This CDR3 region has 15 residues. Trimming removed 3 bases at V and 0 bases at J, with 12 bases between. CDR3 in amino acids: CASSSDGVMNTEAFF. The DNA for the CDR3 is TGCGCCAGCAGCTCTGATGGAGTCATGAACACTGAAGCTTTCTTT.

This rearrangement joins TRBV4-2 to TRBJ2-7, with D perhaps TRBD1 (7 bases). CDR3 length: 15 residues. The germline gives CDR1 LGHNA, CDR2 YNFKEQ. Trimming removed 0 bases at V and 0 bases at J, with 9 bases between. The CDR3 loop reads CASSQERDSSYEQYF. DNA for the CDR3: TGTGCCAGCAGCCAAGAGCGGGACAGCTCCTACGAGCAGTACTTC.

The chain links TRBV9 to TRBJ2-1, with 9 positions matching TRBD1. Germline CDR1 is SGDLS and CDR2 is YYNGEE. The trim removed 0 bases at V and 9 bases at J, leaving 7 bases unmatched. The CDR3 loop spans 15 amino acids. The CDR3 DNA reads as TGTGCCAGCAGCGTAGGTGGGACAGGGACGGGTGAGCAGTTCTTC. Translation gives CASSVGGTGTGEQFF.

The chain joins TRBV27 to TRBJ2-3, with D perhaps matching TRBD2 (5 bases). The germline gives CDR1 MNHEY, CDR2 SMNVEV (reference sequence). The CDR3 contains 13 residues. Trimming removed 0 bases from V and 4 bases from J, with 5 bases in between. This chain's CDR3 is CASSLSRADTQYF. CDR3 in DNA: TGTGCCAGCAGTTTATCGAGGGCAGATACGCAGTATTTT.

This chain joins TRBV30 and TRBJ1-1, with D hard to call. This CDR3 contains 13 residues. Per the germline V gene, CDR1 is GTSNPN and CDR2 is SVGIG (reference sequence). V dropped 4 bases and J dropped 1 base, with 10 bases sitting between them. The CDR3 is CAWNRKGNTEAFF. CDR3 nucleotides: TGTGCCTGGAATAGAAAGGGGAACACTGAAGCTTTCTTT.

This rearrangement joins TRBV5-1 to TRBJ1-2; a possible D gene is TRBD1 (5 bases). CDR3 length: 14 amino acids. V shed 0 bases and J shed 3 bases, with 9 bases lying between them. Germline V CDR1 and CDR2: SGHRS, YFSETQ. The CDR3 spells CASSLVGQDYGYTF. The CDR3, as DNA: TGCGCCAGCAGCTTGGTGGGGCAGGACTATGGCTACACCTTC.

J is TRBJ1-5 and V is TRBV7-2; D may be TRBD1 (5 bases). V was shortened by 3 bases and J by 9 bases, with 12 bases between the two germline ends. Germline V gives CDR1 SGHTA, CDR2 FQGNSA. This CDR3 comprises 13 residues. CDR3 coding DNA: TGTGCCAGCAGCTTTGGCTACGGGGCGCCCCAGCATTTT. Its translation: CASSFGYGAPQHF.

V is TRBV6-1 and J is TRBJ2-5; D might be TRBD2 (5 bases). The V and J ends lost 7 bases and 4 bases respectively, with 16 bases between them. The CDR3 has 14 residues. Germline V gene lookup returns CDR1 MNHNS and CDR2 SASEGT. The CDR3 is CASKPLEVRETQYF. In DNA form, the CDR3 reads TGTGCCAGCAAGCCTCTGGAGGTCCGAGAGACCCAGTACTTC.

The rearrangement uses TRBV6-5 and TRBJ1-2; D call uncertain. CDR1 is MNHEY and CDR2 is SVGAGI in the germline V gene. This CDR3 contains 15 residues. V lost 6 bases and J 4 bases, leaving 18 bases between the germline ends. CDR3 nucleotide sequence: TGTGCCAGCAGGCCCGATCCAGATGCGTTCTATGGCTACACCTTC. It encodes CASRPDPDAFYGYTF.

The CDR3 sequence is CASSLSIGPSSVGELFF. As DNA, the CDR3 is TGTGCCAGCAGTTTATCGATTGGCCCTAGCTCGGTCGGGGAGCTGTTTTTT. The chain carries TRBV27 and TRBJ2-2; perhaps TRBD2 as D (5 bases). The CDR3 has 17 amino acids. Trimming cost V 0 bases and J 7 bases, with 18 bases left between them. Germline values: CDR1 MNHEY, CDR2 SMNVEV (reference sequence).

The V gene is TRBV10-3, the J gene TRBJ1-2; the D is unclear. The CDR3 spans 16 residues. CDR1 is ENHRY and CDR2 is SYGVKD in the germline V gene. Trimming removed 2 bases at V and 2 bases at J, with 15 bases between. The DNA for the CDR3 is TGTGCCATCAGTGAGGGTTTTTTTTTGAGGAACTATGGCTACACCTTC. This codes for CAISEGFFLRNYGYTF.

The gene calls are TRBV6-5 and TRBJ1-1, with D possibly matching TRBD1 (6 bases). Trimming took 6 bases from V and 1 from J, leaving 9 bases between them. CDR3 length equals 13 residues. The V gene's germline CDR1 is MNHEY and CDR2 SVGAGI. This CDR3 reads CASSRGANTEAFF. DNA for the CDR3: TGTGCCAGCAGCCGGGGGGCGAACACTGAAGCTTTCTTT.

The J gene is TRBJ2-5, the V gene TRBV19; 9 nucleotides line up with TRBD2. Trimming cost V 5 bases and J 2 bases; bases outside gene matches: 6. The CDR3 extends over 15 amino acids. Germline CDR1 reads LNHDA; CDR2 reads SQIVND (reference sequence). The CDR3 region has the DNA TGTGCCAGTAGTCACCTAGCGGGGTTGCAAGAGACCCAGTACTTC. This sequence encodes CASSHLAGLQETQYF.

The chain employs TRBV6-5 and TRBJ1-6; D gene unclear. Germline V gene data show CDR1 as MNHEY and CDR2 as SVGAGI. This CDR3 spans 13 amino acids. Trimming pared 2 bases from V and 9 bases from J, leaving 8 bases between. The CDR3 DNA is TGTGCCAGCAGTTACACAGAGGGTTCACCCCTCCACTTT. Translation gives CASSYTEGSPLHF.

This clone is a singleton in its sample. The chain joins TRBV9 to TRBJ2-1; tentatively, D is TRBD2 (5 bases). The CDR3 is made up of 13 amino acids. V was pared by 0 bases and J by 9 bases, with 10 bases between. The germline CDR1 and CDR2 sequences are SGDLS and YYNGEE. CDR3 protein: CASSVVGGGEQFF. In DNA form, the CDR3 reads TGTGCCAGCAGCGTAGTGGGCGGAGGTGAGCAGTTCTTC.